A single sample is the source of the 4 T cell receptor beta chains below, sequenced in a study of cytomegalovirus exposure and HLA in healthy donors. Amplification used 60 Vbeta primers and 13 Jbeta primers. Some clones are missing from TCRdb's copy, which holds only in-frame ones; the method was immunoSEQ multiplex PCR. The table lists about 150,000 clones, less than 85% of them singletons. Sequencing was done on a sample of PBMCs. These receptors were collected from a woman aged 45-65 years in good health and CMV-seropositive.

The CDR3 loop is CASSLDQLAALSGANVLTF. The CDR3 DNA reads TGTGCCAGCAGCCTAGACCAACTAGCGGCGCTCTCTGGGGCCAACGTCCTGACTTTC. This sequence joins TRBV4-2 and TRBJ2-6; 8 bases match TRBD2. The germline V gene has CDR1 LGHNA and CDR2 YNFKEQ. The CDR3 is 19 residues long. V shed 4 bases, J shed 0 bases, and the junction held 11 bases outside the gene matches.

This clone showed up just a few times. The chain uses TRBV6-6 and TRBJ2-5, with 7 bases fitting TRBD2. This CDR3 region has 14 residues. Trimming took 6 bases from V and 2 from J; bases not matched to a gene: 6. Germline V CDR1 and CDR2: MNHNY, SVGAGI (reference sequence). The CDR3 DNA sequence: TGTGCCAGCAGCCGCGGACTAGTTCAAGAGACCCAGTACTTC. Translated: CASSRGLVQETQYF.

The chain uses TRBV7-9 and TRBJ2-3; TRBD2 matches 11 bases. CDR3 size: 17 residues. V trimming: 5 bases; J trimming: 2 bases; junction bases outside the gene matches: 9. CDR1 is SEHNR and CDR2 is FQNEAQ in the germline V gene (reference sequence). The CDR3 reads CASSLHASGGTTDTQYF. The CDR3 DNA reads as TGTGCCAGCAGCCTCCATGCTAGCGGGGGGACCACAGATACGCAGTATTTT.

In its sample, this clone was seen once. The chain uses TRBV7-2 and TRBJ2-3; 8 nucleotides line up with TRBD1. J was trimmed by 1 base and V by 0 bases; bases with no gene match: 6. The length of the CDR3 is 17 residues. Germline lookup yields CDR1 SGHTA and CDR2 FQGNSA. CDR3 coding DNA: TGTGCCAGCAGCTTAGCGGGCACAGGGGGAGGCACAGATACGCAGTATTTT. Translating it yields CASSLAGTGGGTDTQYF.